This T cell receptor (beta chain) was sequenced for a study of T cell responses to AZD1222 COVID-19 vaccine (dated by TCRdb to the early 2020s). For the study in its entirety: AZD1222 recipients given second doses at about 4 weeks or at about 12 weeks were pooled, since spike-specific TCR depth and breadth were not found to differ between the two schedules. Trial participants were enrolled into age subgroups of 18-55, 56-69 and 70-plus years, which contained roughly 150, 30 and 60 TCR-sequenced participants, respectively. A total of 233 trial participants underwent TCR sequencing, of whom under 220 had received two doses of AZD1222 and 26 had received two doses of the MenACWY control vaccine.

The junction shows trimming of 4 bases on V and 6 bases on J, plus 19 bases between the germline ends. For CDR1 and CDR2, the germline V gene lists SGHVS and FNYEAQ. The CDR3 sequence holds 16 residues, the cysteine and phenylalanine included. Of all the DNA, just the CDR3 is kept, 48 bases in frame from base 1. What the research found in general, with its limitations: A significant rise in spike-specific TCR breadth and depth was observed after two AZD1222 doses relative to day 0 and relative to MenACWY recipients. Participants were mostly white British, with more females than males. The authors suggested clonal diversity may have been underestimated. The whole spike protein was spanned by vaccine-associated CD4 TCRs, and dominant responses were seen in regions 160-218 and 743-854. Conclusions about previously exposed vaccinees are limited because only five to seven AZD1222 recipients were SARS-CoV-2 seropositive at baseline. Because no day 14 peak-response samples were available, repertoires were characterized only after the peak T cell response. Reportedly, almost half of the unique spike-specific TCRs recognized epitopes lying outside the regions that are mutated in the B.1.351 and B.1.1.7 variants. In the small 56-69-year group, the increase in depth fell short of significance, most likely because of low power.

The CDR3 regions of human TCRbeta chains were analyzed by immunosequencing. The authors' pipeline ran thus. Repertoire TCRs were checked for matches against a reference library of SARS-CoV-2-specific TCRs that had been generated using the MIRA antigen-specificity platform. Breadth was defined as the fraction of unique TCRs that were SARS-CoV-2-associated, and depth was defined as the fraction of total T cells that were SARS-CoV-2-associated. Using the MIRA data, every spike-specific TCR was mapped to the spike region that the TCR reacted to and assigned to either a CD4 or a CD8 class. Log10-transformed breadth and depth values were compared by one-way ANOVA with Sidak's multiple comparisons tests. The table comes from immuneACCESS by way of TCRdb, which keeps in-frame sequences with V and J called. Part of the clones is missing from these tables; in studies checked, under half for an unresolved V gene and the rest for unknown reasons. V and J calls and clone size are those listed in that table; D and trimming were worked out from the DNA. This sample gives over 130,000 clones in total; roughly 91% of them show up just once. The ten largest clones represent around 4.7% of the sample.

As for this clone: This clone's antigen is unknown. Per-nucleotide qualities are absent, and no much larger clonotype sits a single base away.

Interpreted using the paper, the time point label stands for: baseline before first vaccination. Vaccinee samples were obtained from the UK trials COV001 and COV002, which included a single-blind randomized controlled phase 2/3 trial of AZD1222 (ChAdOx1 nCoV-19) in healthy adults. Trial participant PBMC samples were collected at day 0 and day 28 after the second dose for TCRbeta chain sequencing. The sequence links TRBV7-6 to TRBJ2-1, and TRBD2 may be the D gene, going by 5 matching bases. This TCR was sampled from an adult in good health. The input for sequencing was peripheral blood, taken on day 0 of AZD1222 vaccination. CDR3 protein: CASSSIAGGPFNEQFF. The DNA sequence reads TGTGCCAGCAGCTCCATCGCGGGCGGGCCCTTCAATGAGCAGTTCTTC.